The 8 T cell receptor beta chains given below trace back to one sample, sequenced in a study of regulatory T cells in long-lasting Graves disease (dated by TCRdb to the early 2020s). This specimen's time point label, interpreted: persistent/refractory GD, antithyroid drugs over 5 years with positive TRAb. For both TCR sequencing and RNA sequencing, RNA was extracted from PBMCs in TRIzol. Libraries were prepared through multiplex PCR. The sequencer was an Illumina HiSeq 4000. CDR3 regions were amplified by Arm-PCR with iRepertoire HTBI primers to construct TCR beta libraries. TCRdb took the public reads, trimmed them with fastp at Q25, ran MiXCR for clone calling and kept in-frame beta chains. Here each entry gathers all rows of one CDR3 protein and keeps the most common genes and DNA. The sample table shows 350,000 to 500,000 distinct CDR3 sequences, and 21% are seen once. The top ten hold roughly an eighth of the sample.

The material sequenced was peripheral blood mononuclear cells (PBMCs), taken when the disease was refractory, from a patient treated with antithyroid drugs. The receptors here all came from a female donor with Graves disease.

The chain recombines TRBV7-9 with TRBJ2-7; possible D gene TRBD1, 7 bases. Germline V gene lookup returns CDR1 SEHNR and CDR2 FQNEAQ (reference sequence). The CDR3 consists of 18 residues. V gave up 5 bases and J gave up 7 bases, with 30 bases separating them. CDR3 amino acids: CASSPSRGGTAMDWEQYF. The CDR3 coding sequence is TGTGCCAGCAGCCCGAGCCGGGGCGGGACAGCGATGGATTGGGAGCAGTACTTC.

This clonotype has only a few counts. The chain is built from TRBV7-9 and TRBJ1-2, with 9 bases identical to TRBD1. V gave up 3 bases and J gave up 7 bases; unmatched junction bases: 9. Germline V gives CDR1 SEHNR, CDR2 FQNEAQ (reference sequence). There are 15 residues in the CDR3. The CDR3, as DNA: TGTGCCAGCAGCTTCGACGCCGACAGGGGGGGTGGCTACACCTTC. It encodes CASSFDADRGGGYTF.

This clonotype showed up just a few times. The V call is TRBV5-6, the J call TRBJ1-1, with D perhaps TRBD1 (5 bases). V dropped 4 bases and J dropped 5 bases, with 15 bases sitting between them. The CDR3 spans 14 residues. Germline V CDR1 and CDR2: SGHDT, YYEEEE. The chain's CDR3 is CASSDGAGGTEAFF. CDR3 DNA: TGTGCCAGCAGCGATGGGGCGGGGGGGACTGAAGCTTTCTTT.

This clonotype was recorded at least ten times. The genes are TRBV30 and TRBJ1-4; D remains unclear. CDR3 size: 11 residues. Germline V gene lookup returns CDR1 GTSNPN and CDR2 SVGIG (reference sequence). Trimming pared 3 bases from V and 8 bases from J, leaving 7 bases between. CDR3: CAWSQREKLFF. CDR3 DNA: TGTGCCTGGAGCCAACGGGAAAAACTGTTTTTT.

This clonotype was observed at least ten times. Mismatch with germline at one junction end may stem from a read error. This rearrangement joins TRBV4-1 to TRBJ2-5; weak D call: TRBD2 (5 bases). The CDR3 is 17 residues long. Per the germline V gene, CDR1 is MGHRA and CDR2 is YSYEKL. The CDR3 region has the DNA TGTGCCAGCAGTCCCCCGCTAGCTGAGTGGTCCCAAGAGACCCAGTACTTC. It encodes CASSPPLAEWSQETQYF.

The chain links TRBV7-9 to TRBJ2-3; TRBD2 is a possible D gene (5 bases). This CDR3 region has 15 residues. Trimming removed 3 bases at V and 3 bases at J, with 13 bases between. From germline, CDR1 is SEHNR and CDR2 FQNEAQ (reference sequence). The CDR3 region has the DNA TGTGCCAGCAGCTTTGTGGGAGTTGGAACAGATACGCAGTATTTT. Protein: CASSFVGVGTDTQYF.

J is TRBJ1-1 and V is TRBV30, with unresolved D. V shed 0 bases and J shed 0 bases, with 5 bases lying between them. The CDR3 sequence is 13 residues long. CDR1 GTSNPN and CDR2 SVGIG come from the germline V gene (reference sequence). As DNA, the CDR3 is TGTGCCTGGAGTGTACACCTGAACACTGAAGCTTTCTTT. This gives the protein CAWSVHLNTEAFF.

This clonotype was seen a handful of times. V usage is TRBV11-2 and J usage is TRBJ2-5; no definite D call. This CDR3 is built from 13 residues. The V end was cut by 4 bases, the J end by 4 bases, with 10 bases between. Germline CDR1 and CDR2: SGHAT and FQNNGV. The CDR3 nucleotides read TGTGCCAGCAGCTCAGACGGGTTAGAGACCCAGTACTTC. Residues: CASSSDGLETQYF.